These 8 T cell receptor beta chains were sequenced from one sample in a study of identical twins. TCRdb processed the 5' RACE reads anew with MiXCR; each CDR3 protein has one entry. The repertoire holds fewer than 250,000 distinct CDR3 sequences, with roughly 10% as singletons. The sequencing sample was made of memory (CD45RO+) T cells sorted from blood. These receptors came from a woman in her late teens or twenties in good health.

Only a few counts were recorded for this clonotype. The chain employs TRBV2 and TRBJ1-2; D is unclear. Germline-derived CDR1 and CDR2 are SNHLY and FYNNEI. Trimming took 5 bases from V and 7 from J, leaving 17 bases between them. The CDR3 spans 14 residues. CDR3 amino acids: CASSIWTAPVGYTF. CDR3 sequence (DNA): TGTGCCAGCAGTATTTGGACGGCCCCCGTTGGCTACACCTTC.

Many counts were recorded for this clonotype. The genes are TRBV5-1 and TRBJ2-1, with D possibly matching TRBD2 (6 bases). V was shortened by 0 bases and J by 7 bases, with 20 bases between the two germline ends. The CDR3 consists of 17 residues. Germline CDR1 and CDR2: SGHRS and YFSETQ. The CDR3 DNA follows: TGCGCCAGCAGCTTGGATCGGCGGAGGGGTTCTGTAAATGAGCAGTTCTTC. It codes for CASSLDRRRGSVNEQFF.

The chain joins TRBV27 to TRBJ1-5; no clear D gene. Trimming shortened V by 3 bases and J by 2 bases, and 11 bases separated the two germline ends. The CDR3 extends over 15 amino acids. Germline V gene sequence: CDR1 MNHEY, CDR2 SMNVEV (reference sequence). Here the CDR3 reads CASSFVGLGNQPQHF. The CDR3, as DNA: TGTGCCAGCAGTTTTGTGGGTTTGGGCAATCAGCCCCAGCATTTT.

J is TRBJ2-1 and V is TRBV20-1; 12 nucleotides match TRBD2. With 3 bases clipped from V and 7 bases from J, the junction kept 1 base outside the gene matches. Germline CDR1 DFQATT, CDR2 SNEGSKA (reference sequence). The CDR3 extends over 13 amino acids. CDR3 nucleotide sequence: TGCAGTGCTAGGACTAGCGGGAGAAATGAGCAGTTCTTC. Translated, it gives CSARTSGRNEQFF.

At least ten counts were recorded for this clonotype. V gene TRBV2 combines with J gene TRBJ2-4; D is undetermined. Trimming shortened V by 2 bases and J by 6 bases, and 14 bases separated the two germline ends. CDR1 is SNHLY and CDR2 is FYNNEI in the germline V gene. The CDR3 consists of 15 residues. The chain's CDR3 is CASSEFGEYVNIQYF. CDR3 sequence (DNA): TGTGCCAGCAGTGAATTCGGAGAGTATGTAAACATTCAGTACTTC.

The chain is built from TRBV4-3 and TRBJ2-3, with TRBD1 matching 11 bases. Germline lookup yields CDR1 LGHNA and CDR2 YSLEER. CDR3 length: 15 residues. With 3 bases clipped from V and 4 bases from J, the junction kept 3 bases outside the gene matches. This CDR3 is CASSQRDRGSDTQYF. CDR3 sequence (DNA): TGCGCCAGCAGCCAGCGGGACAGGGGGTCAGATACGCAGTATTTT.

V and J are TRBV11-2 and TRBJ2-4, with no clear D. The V end was cut by 5 bases, the J end by 5 bases, with 7 bases between. Germline values: CDR1 SGHAT, CDR2 FQNNGV. The CDR3 consists of 12 residues. CDR3 in DNA: TGTGCCAGCAGCGTCGGACAAAACATTCAGTACTTC. Translating gives CASSVGQNIQYF.

This clonotype was counted only a few times. The rearrangement uses TRBV20-1 and TRBJ2-1; TRBD2 matches 11 bases. V shed 4 bases, J shed 7 bases, and the junction held 6 bases outside the gene matches. Germline V gene data show CDR1 as DFQATT and CDR2 as SNEGSKA (reference sequence). This CDR3 contains 14 residues. The CDR3 reads CSAKGASGGNEQFF. The CDR3 region has the DNA TGCAGTGCTAAGGGGGCTAGCGGGGGGAATGAGCAGTTCTTC.